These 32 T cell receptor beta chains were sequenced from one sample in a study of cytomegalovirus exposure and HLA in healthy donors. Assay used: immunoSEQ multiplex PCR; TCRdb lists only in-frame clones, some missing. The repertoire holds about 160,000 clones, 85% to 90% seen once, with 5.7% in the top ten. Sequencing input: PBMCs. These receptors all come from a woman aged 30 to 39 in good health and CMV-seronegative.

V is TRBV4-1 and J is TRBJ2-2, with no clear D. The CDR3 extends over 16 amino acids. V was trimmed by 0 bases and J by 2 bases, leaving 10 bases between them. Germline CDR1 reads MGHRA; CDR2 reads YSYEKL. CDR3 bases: TGCGCCAGCAGCCAAGAGGGCGACAAAAACACCGGGGAGCTGTTTTTT. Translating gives CASSQEGDKNTGELFF.

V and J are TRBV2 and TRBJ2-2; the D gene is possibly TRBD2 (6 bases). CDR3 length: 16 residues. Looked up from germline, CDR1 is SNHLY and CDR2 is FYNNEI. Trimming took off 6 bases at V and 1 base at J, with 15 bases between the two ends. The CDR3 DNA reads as TGTGCCAGCAGGTACGCCGGGACTGGGAACACCGGGGAGCTGTTTTTT. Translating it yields CASRYAGTGNTGELFF.

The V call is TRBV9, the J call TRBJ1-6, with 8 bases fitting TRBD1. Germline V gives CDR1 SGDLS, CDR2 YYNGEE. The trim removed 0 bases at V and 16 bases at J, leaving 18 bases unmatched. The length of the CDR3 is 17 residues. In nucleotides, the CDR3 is TGTGCCAGCAGCGTAGGAGCAGGGGCCAGGGGGCAGTCAGGACTCCACTTT. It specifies CASSVGAGARGQSGLHF.

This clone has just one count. CDR3: CASTVGNQRLLNEQFF. The CDR3 nucleotides are TGTGCCAGCACCGTCGGGAACCAAAGGCTCCTCAATGAGCAGTTCTTC. The V call is TRBV11-1, the J call TRBJ2-1; maybe TRBD2 (5 bases). Between the trimmed V and J ends, which lost 7 bases and 6 bases, there was a span of 22 bases. CDR3 length equals 16 residues. The germline CDR1 and CDR2 sequences are SGHAT and FQDESV (reference sequence).

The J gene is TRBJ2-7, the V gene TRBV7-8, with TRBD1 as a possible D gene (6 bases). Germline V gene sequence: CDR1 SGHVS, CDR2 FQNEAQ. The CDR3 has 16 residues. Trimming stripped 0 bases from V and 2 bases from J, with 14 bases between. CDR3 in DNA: TGTGCCAGCAGCTTAGCGTCAAACAGGGCCGCCTACGAGCAGTACTTC. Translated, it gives CASSLASNRAAYEQYF.

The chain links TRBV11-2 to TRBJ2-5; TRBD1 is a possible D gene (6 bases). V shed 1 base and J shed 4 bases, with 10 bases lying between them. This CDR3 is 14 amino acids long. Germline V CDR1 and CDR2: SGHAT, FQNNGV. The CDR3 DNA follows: TGTGCCAGCAGCTTAGGGGGGACAACAGAGACCCAGTACTTC. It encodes CASSLGGTTETQYF.

The CDR3 bases are TGTGCCAGTACACCCGCTTCCGGGGGGTCCTACGAGCAGTACTTC. It translates to CASTPASGGSYEQYF. V usage is TRBV19 and J usage is TRBJ2-7; 7 bases map to TRBD2. This CDR3 is 15 amino acids long. Losses at the gene ends were 7 bases for V and 1 base for J; bases not matched to a gene: 10. Germline V lookup: CDR1 LNHDA, CDR2 SQIVND (reference sequence).

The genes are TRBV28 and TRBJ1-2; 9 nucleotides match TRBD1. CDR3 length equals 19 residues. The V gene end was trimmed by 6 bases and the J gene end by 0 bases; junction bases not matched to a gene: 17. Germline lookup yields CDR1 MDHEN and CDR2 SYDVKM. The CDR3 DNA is TGTGCCAGCAGCCCTCCGGGGACAGGGCTAATGTTAGCTAACTATGGCTACACCTTC. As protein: CASSPPGTGLMLANYGYTF.

The CDR3 is CASSAGQGQVSGNTIYF. The CDR3 bases are TGTGCCAGCAGTGCCGGACAGGGTCAAGTCTCTGGAAACACCATATATTTT. The chain is built from TRBV2 and TRBJ1-3; 8 bases agree with TRBD1. The V gene end was trimmed by 4 bases and the J gene end by 0 bases; junction bases not matched to a gene: 8. Per the germline V gene, CDR1 is SNHLY and CDR2 is FYNNEI. The CDR3 covers 17 residues.

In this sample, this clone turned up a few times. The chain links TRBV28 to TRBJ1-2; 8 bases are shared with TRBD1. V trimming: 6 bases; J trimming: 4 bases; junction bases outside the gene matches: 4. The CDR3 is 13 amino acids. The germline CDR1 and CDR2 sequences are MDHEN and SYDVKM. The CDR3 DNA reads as TGTGCCAGCAGCTATGGACAGGGCTATGGCTACACCTTC. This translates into CASSYGQGYGYTF.

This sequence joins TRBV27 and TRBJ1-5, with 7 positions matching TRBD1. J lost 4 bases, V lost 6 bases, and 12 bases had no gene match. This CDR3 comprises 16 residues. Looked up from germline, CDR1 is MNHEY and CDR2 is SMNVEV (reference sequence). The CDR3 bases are TGTGCCAGCAGCCTCACAGGGGAGATTTGGAATCAGCCCCAGCATTTT. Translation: CASSLTGEIWNQPQHF.

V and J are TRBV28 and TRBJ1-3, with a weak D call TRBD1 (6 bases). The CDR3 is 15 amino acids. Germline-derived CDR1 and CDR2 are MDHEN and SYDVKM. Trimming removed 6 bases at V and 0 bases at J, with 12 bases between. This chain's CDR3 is CASSQQGFSGNTIYF. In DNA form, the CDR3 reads TGTGCCAGCAGCCAACAGGGCTTCTCTGGAAACACCATATATTTT.

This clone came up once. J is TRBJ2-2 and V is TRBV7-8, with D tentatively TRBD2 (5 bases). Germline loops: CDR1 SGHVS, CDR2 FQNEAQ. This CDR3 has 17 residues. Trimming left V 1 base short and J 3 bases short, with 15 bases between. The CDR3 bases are TGTGCCAGCAGCTTAGATCGCTTGACTACCGACACCGGGGAGCTGTTTTTT. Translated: CASSLDRLTTDTGELFF.

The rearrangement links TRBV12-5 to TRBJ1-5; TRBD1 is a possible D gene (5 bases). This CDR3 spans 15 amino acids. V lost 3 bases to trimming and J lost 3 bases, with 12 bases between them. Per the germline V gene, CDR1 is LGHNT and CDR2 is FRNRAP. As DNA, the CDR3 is TGTGCTAGTGGTTTCGGAGACAGATCCAATCAGCCCCAGCATTTT. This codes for CASGFGDRSNQPQHF.

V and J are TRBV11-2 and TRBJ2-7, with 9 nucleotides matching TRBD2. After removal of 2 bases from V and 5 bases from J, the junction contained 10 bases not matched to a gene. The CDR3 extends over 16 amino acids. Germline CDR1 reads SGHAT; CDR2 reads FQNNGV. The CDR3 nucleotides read TGTGCCAGCAGCTTAATGGCGGGAGGGCCTCTGCACGAGCAGTACTTC. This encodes CASSLMAGGPLHEQYF.

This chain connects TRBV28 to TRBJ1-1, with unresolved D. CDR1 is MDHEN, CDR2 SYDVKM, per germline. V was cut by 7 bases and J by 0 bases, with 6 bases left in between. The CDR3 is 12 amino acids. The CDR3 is CASIGLNTEAFF. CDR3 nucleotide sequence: TGTGCCAGCATCGGGTTGAACACTGAAGCTTTCTTT.

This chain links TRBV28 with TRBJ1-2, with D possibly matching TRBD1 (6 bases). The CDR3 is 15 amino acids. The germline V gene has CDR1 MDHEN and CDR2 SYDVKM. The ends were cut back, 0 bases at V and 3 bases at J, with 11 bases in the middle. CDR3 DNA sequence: TGTGCCAGCAGTTTATGGGGGGCGAGTGACTATGGCTACACCTTC. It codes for CASSLWGASDYGYTF.

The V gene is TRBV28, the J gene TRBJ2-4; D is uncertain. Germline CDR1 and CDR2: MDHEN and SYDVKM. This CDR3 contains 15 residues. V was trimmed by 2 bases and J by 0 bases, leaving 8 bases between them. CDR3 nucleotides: TGTGCCAGCAGTTTACCAGCCCTAGCCAAAAACATTCAGTACTTC. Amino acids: CASSLPALAKNIQYF.

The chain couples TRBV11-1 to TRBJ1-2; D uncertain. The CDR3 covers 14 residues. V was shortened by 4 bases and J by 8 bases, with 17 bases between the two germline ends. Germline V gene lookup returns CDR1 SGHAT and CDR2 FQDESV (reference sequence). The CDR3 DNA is TGTGCCAGCAGCTCCCGGACGGGCTCTCTGGGCTACACCTTC. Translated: CASSSRTGSLGYTF.

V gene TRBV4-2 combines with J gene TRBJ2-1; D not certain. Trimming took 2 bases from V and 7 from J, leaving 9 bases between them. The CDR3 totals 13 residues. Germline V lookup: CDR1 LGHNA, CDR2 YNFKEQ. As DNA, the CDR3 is TGTGCCAGCAGCCAATATAAGGGAAATGAGCAGTTCTTC. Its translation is CASSQYKGNEQFF.

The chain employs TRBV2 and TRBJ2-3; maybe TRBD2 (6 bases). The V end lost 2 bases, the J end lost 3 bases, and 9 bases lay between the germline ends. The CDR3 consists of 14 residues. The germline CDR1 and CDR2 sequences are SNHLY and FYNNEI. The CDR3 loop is CASSEYRGTDTQYF. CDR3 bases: TGTGCCAGCAGTGAATATCGGGGGACAGATACGCAGTATTTT.

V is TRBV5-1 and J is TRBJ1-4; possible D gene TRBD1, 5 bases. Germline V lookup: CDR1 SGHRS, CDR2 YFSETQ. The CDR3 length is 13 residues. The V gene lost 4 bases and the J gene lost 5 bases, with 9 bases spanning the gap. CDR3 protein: CASSRDRNEKLFF. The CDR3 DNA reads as TGCGCCAGCAGCCGAGACAGAAATGAAAAACTGTTTTTT. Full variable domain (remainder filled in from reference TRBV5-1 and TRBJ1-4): KAGVTQTPRYLIKTRGQQVTLSCSPISGHRSVSWYQQTPGQGLQFLFEYFSETQRNKGNFPGRFSGRQFSNSRSEMNVSTLELGDSALYLCASSRDRNEKLFFGSGTQLSVL.

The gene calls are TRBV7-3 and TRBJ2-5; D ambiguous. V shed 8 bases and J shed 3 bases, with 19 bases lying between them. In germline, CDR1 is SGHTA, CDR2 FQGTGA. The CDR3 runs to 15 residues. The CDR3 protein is CASSPGGKGEETQYF. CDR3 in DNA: TGTGCCAGCTCGCCGGGCGGCAAGGGTGAAGAGACCCAGTACTTC.

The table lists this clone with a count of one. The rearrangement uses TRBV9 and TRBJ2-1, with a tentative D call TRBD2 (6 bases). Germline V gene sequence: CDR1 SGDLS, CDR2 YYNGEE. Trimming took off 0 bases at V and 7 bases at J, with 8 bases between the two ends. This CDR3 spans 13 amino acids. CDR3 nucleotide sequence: TGTGCCAGCAGCGTAGGCGGGGAAAATGAGCAGTTCTTC. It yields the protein CASSVGGENEQFF.

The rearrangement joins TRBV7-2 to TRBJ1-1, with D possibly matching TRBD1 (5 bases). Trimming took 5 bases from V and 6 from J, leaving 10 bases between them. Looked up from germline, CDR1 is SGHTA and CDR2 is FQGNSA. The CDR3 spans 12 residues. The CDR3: CASSPGDAEAFF. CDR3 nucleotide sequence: TGTGCCAGCAGCCCCGGGGACGCTGAAGCTTTCTTT. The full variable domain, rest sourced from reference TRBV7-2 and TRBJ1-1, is GAGVSQSPSNKVTEKGKDVELRCDPISGHTALYWYRQSLGQGLEFLIYFQGNSAPDKSGLPSDRFSAERTGGSVSTLTIQRTQQEDSAVYLCASSPGDAEAFFGQGTRLTVV.

The DNA for the CDR3 is TGTGCCAGCAGCTTACACCGGGACAGGGCCTTTCAGCCCCAGCATTTT. Encoded protein: CASSLHRDRAFQPQHF. The J gene is TRBJ1-5, the V gene TRBV7-2, with 9 bases aligning to TRBD1. Germline CDR1 SGHTA, CDR2 FQGNSA. Trimming removed 2 bases from V and 6 bases from J; junction bases left unmatched: 8. The length of the CDR3 is 16 residues.

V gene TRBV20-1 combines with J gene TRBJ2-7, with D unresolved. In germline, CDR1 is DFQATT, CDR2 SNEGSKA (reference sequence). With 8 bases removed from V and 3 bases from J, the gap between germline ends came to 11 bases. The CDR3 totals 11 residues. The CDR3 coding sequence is TGCAGTCAGTTAGTTGGCTACGAGCAGTACTTC. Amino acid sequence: CSQLVGYEQYF.

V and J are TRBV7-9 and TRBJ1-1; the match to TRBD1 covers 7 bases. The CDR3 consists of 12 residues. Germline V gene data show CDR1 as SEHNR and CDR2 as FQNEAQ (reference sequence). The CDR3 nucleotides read TGTGCGGAAGGGGGCGCGGACACTGAAGCTTTCTTT. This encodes CAEGGADTEAFF.

In nucleotides, the CDR3 is TGTGCCAGCAGTGTCACTGGGGGACAGGGTTGGACGAATCAGCCCCAGCATTTT. It codes for CASSVTGGQGWTNQPQHF. The J gene is TRBJ1-5, the V gene TRBV6-1; TRBD1 matches at 9 bases. Germline V gene sequence: CDR1 MNHNS, CDR2 SASEGT. This CDR3 has 18 residues. Trimming at V came to 4 bases and at J to 4 bases, leaving 14 bases not matched to a gene.

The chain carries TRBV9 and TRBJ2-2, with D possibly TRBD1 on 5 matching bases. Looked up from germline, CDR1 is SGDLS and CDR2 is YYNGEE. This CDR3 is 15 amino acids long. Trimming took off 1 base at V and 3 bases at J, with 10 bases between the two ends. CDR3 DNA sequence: TGTGCCAGCAGCGTATCCGACAGTTACACCGGGGAGCTGTTTTTT. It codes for CASSVSDSYTGELFF.

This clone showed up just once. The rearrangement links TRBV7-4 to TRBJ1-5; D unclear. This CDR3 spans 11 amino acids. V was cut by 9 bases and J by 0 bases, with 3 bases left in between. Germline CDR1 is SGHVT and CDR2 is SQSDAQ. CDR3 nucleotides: TGTGCCAGAGTTAGCAATCAGCCCCAGCATTTT. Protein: CARVSNQPQHF.

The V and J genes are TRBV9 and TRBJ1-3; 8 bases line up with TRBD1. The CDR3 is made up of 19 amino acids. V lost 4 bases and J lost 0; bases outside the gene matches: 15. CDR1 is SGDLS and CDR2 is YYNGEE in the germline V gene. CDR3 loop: CASSHRDRQPNLSGNTIYF. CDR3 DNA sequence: TGTGCCAGCAGCCACCGGGACAGGCAACCGAATCTCTCTGGAAACACCATATATTTT.